A single sample is the source of the 24 T cell receptor beta chains below, sequenced in a study of T cells after yellow fever vaccination. One entry per CDR3 protein, called by TCRdb with MiXCR from the 5' RACE reads. The table shows fewer than 450,000 distinct CDR3 sequences, with under 14% occurring only once. Sequenced here: PBMCs, sampled on the day of the first yellow fever vaccination. These receptors came from a man younger than 35 who received the YFV17D yellow fever vaccine.

This chain uses TRBV11-2 with TRBJ1-2; 7 nucleotides line up with TRBD1. The germline gives CDR1 SGHAT, CDR2 FQNNGV. There are 18 residues in the CDR3. The V gene end was trimmed by 9 bases and the J gene end by 0 bases; junction bases not matched to a gene: 19. The CDR3 spells CASIWGTVAPFANYGYTF. The DNA of the CDR3 is TGTGCCAGTATTTGGGGGACAGTCGCCCCCTTCGCTAACTATGGCTACACCTTC.

This clonotype was counted a few times. The V call is TRBV20-1, the J call TRBJ2-2; D is unclear. CDR1 and CDR2 (germline): DFQATT, SNEGSKA (reference sequence). The CDR3 covers 12 residues. Trimming removed 7 bases at V and 0 bases at J, with 6 bases between. CDR3 sequence (DNA): TGCAGTGGCGGACCGAACACCGGGGAGCTGTTTTTT. It translates to CSGGPNTGELFF.

This clonotype has a handful of counts. The chain is built from TRBV9 and TRBJ2-3, with D uncertain. Trimming took off 0 bases at V and 0 bases at J, with 17 bases between the two ends. CDR1 is SGDLS, CDR2 YYNGEE, per germline. This CDR3 has 18 residues. The CDR3 region is CASSVEVSSYSSTDTQYF. CDR3 in DNA: TGTGCCAGCAGCGTAGAGGTCAGTTCGTATTCTAGCACAGATACGCAGTATTTT.

This chain links TRBV5-1 with TRBJ2-2; 8 bases are shared with TRBD2. V shed 1 base, J shed 1 base, and the junction held 3 bases outside the gene matches. The V gene's germline CDR1 is SGHRS and CDR2 YFSETQ. The CDR3 is 16 residues long. The CDR3 loop reads CASSLQLAGNTGELFF. The CDR3 DNA reads as TGCGCCAGCAGCTTGCAGCTAGCGGGGAACACCGGGGAGCTGTTTTTT.

The CDR3 sequence: CASRRTGQGEQFF. The CDR3 DNA sequence: TGTGCCAGCAGGAGGACAGGGCAAGGTGAGCAGTTCTTC. V and J are TRBV27 and TRBJ2-1; TRBD1 aligns across 8 bases. Germline CDR1 is MNHEY and CDR2 is SMNVEV (reference sequence). Trimming at V came to 6 bases and at J to 9 bases, leaving 7 bases not matched to a gene. The CDR3 runs 13 residues.

This clonotype occurred many times. This chain joins TRBV7-2 and TRBJ2-7; 10 bases align to TRBD1. The CDR3 covers 13 residues. CDR1 is SGHTA and CDR2 is FQGNSA in the germline V gene. V lost 4 bases to trimming and J lost 7 bases; unmatched junction nucleotides: 4. The CDR3 DNA reads as TGTGCCAGCAGCTGGGACAGGGGACCTGAGCAGTACTTC. As protein: CASSWDRGPEQYF.

The chain has TRBV18 and TRBJ2-7, with 9 bases matching TRBD1. V shed 3 bases and J 2 bases; nucleotides not matched to a gene: 5. Germline loops: CDR1 KGHSH, CDR2 LQKENI. The CDR3 has 15 amino acids. The CDR3 loop is CASSPGTGHPYEQYV. CDR3 in DNA: TGTGCCAGCTCACCCGGGACAGGGCACCCCTACGAGCAGTACGTC.

This clonotype was recorded many times. The chain recombines TRBV5-1 with TRBJ2-3, with D perhaps TRBD1 or TRBD2 (5 bases each). Trimming shortened V by 4 bases and J by 0 bases, and 12 bases separated the two germline ends. Germline values: CDR1 SGHRS, CDR2 YFSETQ. The CDR3 runs 15 residues. CDR3 DNA sequence: TGCGCCAGCAGCGCCGGGACCGGCAGCACAGATACGCAGTATTTT. This sequence encodes CASSAGTGSTDTQYF.

This clonotype was counted a few times. The rearrangement joins TRBV12-3 or TRBV12-4 to TRBJ1-6; 7 bases fit TRBD1. The CDR3 is 14 residues long. V lost 4 bases to trimming and J lost 10 bases; unmatched junction nucleotides: 7. CDR3 region: CASSYTGDGSPLHF. For the CDR3, the DNA is TGTGCCAGCAGTTACACAGGGGATGGATCACCCCTCCACTTT.

This chain connects TRBV7-9 to TRBJ1-5; 8 nucleotides agree with TRBD1. The CDR3 totals 14 residues. With 3 bases clipped from V and 5 bases from J, the junction kept 3 bases outside the gene matches. Per the germline V gene, CDR1 is SEHNR and CDR2 is FQNEAQ (reference sequence). DNA of the CDR3: TGTGCCAGCAGCTTGGACAGGGCCCATCAGCCCCAGCATTTT. It codes for CASSLDRAHQPQHF.

The rearrangement uses TRBV6-2 or TRBV6-3 and TRBJ2-4; 9 bases agree with TRBD2. In germline, CDR1 is MNHEY, CDR2 SVGEGT. The V and J ends lost 4 bases and 2 bases, in that order; junction bases with no gene match: 15. There are 19 residues in the CDR3. The CDR3 loop is CASSLFPRGSGGPKNIQYF. DNA for the CDR3: TGTGCCAGCAGTTTGTTCCCCAGAGGTAGCGGGGGACCCAAAAACATTCAGTACTTC.

The V call is TRBV7-6, the J call TRBJ1-2; TRBD1 aligns across 8 bases. The J segment lost 4 bases and the V segment lost 6 bases, leaving 13 bases of the junction unmatched. Germline loops: CDR1 SGHVS, CDR2 FNYEAQ. CDR3 size: 16 residues. In DNA form, the CDR3 reads TGTGCCAGCAGTTCTTTTACAGACAGGGGAAGCTATGGCTACACCTTC. It specifies CASSSFTDRGSYGYTF.

This clonotype was seen at least ten times. The chain couples TRBV7-2 to TRBJ2-5; D may be TRBD1 (6 bases). V was trimmed by 1 base and J by 5 bases, leaving 11 bases between them. CDR3 length: 14 residues. Germline values: CDR1 SGHTA, CDR2 FQGNSA. This chain's CDR3 is CASSLGTGQETQYF. Here the CDR3 DNA reads TGTGCCAGCAGCTTAGGTACAGGGCAGGAGACCCAGTACTTC.

This clonotype has a handful of counts. The chain carries TRBV3-1 and TRBJ2-1; weak D call: TRBD2 (5 bases). V was shortened by 0 bases and J by 0 bases, with 6 bases between the two germline ends. This CDR3 has 15 residues. CDR1 and CDR2 (germline): LGHDT, YNNKEL (reference sequence). The CDR3, as DNA: TGTGCCAGCAGCCAAGAACGGGGCTCCTACAATGAGCAGTTCTTC. Translated, it gives CASSQERGSYNEQFF.

This clonotype was seen repeatedly, ten times or more. The chain joins TRBV7-3 to TRBJ2-3, with TRBD1 matching over 8 bases. V shed 5 bases, J shed 5 bases, and the junction held 9 bases outside the gene matches. The CDR3 spans 15 residues. Germline assignment: CDR1 SGHTA and CDR2 FQGTGA. CDR3 sequence: CASSLGQGEEDTQYF. In DNA form, the CDR3 reads TGTGCCAGCAGCCTTGGACAGGGAGAGGAAGATACGCAGTATTTT.

Many counts were recorded for this clonotype. The CDR3 reads CASSQGGRLFNEQYF. The CDR3 bases are TGTGCCAGCAGCCAAGGCGGGAGGTTGTTCAACGAGCAGTACTTC. The chain combines TRBV14 with TRBJ2-7; 8 nucleotides agree with TRBD2. The CDR3 is 15 residues long. J was trimmed by 5 bases and V by 1 base; bases with no gene match: 7. CDR1 SGHDN and CDR2 FVKESK come from the germline V gene.

This clonotype has just a few counts. The DNA for the CDR3 is TGTGCCAGCAGTTTAATTAAGGGGTCCGGGGAGCTGTTTTTT. Its protein is CASSLIKGSGELFF. The chain couples TRBV12-3 or TRBV12-4 to TRBJ2-2, with a possible D match to TRBD1 (5 bases). CDR3 length: 14 residues. V dropped 2 bases and J dropped 6 bases, with 10 bases sitting between them.

This clonotype was detected only a few times. The chain uses TRBV15 and TRBJ2-5, with 9 nucleotides matching TRBD2. Per the germline V gene, CDR1 is LNHNV and CDR2 is YYDKDF (reference sequence). The V and J ends lost 8 bases and 2 bases, in that order; junction bases with no gene match: 6. This CDR3 is built from 14 residues. DNA for the CDR3: TGTGCCACCGCCGGCGGGGGGGAACAAGAGACCCAGTACTTC. Its translation is CATAGGGEQETQYF.

This clonotype was found a few times. The V and J genes are TRBV7-2 and TRBJ1-2; 7 positions agree with TRBD1. The CDR3 has 14 amino acids. The V segment lost 4 bases and the J segment 4 bases; nucleotides outside the gene matches: 6. CDR1 and CDR2 (germline): SGHTA, FQGNSA. CDR3 sequence reads: CASSSQGGAYGYTF. CDR3 in DNA: TGTGCCAGCAGCTCCCAGGGGGGCGCCTATGGCTACACCTTC.

This clonotype was found many times. V gene TRBV5-1 combines with J gene TRBJ2-7, with a weak D call TRBD1 (6 bases). With 2 bases removed from V and 2 bases from J, the gap between germline ends came to 17 bases. The length of the CDR3 is 16 residues. Germline V gene sequence: CDR1 SGHRS, CDR2 YFSETQ. The CDR3 is CASSFLLETGPYEQYF. CDR3 nucleotide sequence: TGCGCCAGCAGCTTTCTCCTGGAGACAGGACCCTACGAGCAGTACTTC.

The chain joins TRBV3-1 to TRBJ2-7; TRBD1 aligns across 8 bases. Looked up from germline, CDR1 is LGHDT and CDR2 is YNNKEL (reference sequence). The ends lost 0 bases at V and 4 bases at J; junction bases unmatched: 5. The CDR3 is 15 residues long. The DNA for the CDR3 is TGTGCCAGCAGCCAAGAGGGGACAGGTATATACGAGCAGTACTTC. This encodes CASSQEGTGIYEQYF.

In this sample, this clonotype turned up a few times. The chain is built from TRBV2 and TRBJ2-3; a possible D gene is TRBD1 (7 bases). Germline values: CDR1 SNHLY, CDR2 FYNNEI. There are 13 residues in the CDR3. The V end lost 8 bases, the J end lost 4 bases, and 13 bases lay between the germline ends. In DNA form, the CDR3 reads TGTGCCAGCGGAGGGGGCAGACCAGATACGCAGTATTTT. It is translated as CASGGGRPDTQYF.

This clonotype occurred a few times. J is TRBJ1-5 and V is TRBV4-3, with 7 bases identical to TRBD1. This CDR3 contains 15 residues. Trimming cost V 0 bases and J 7 bases; bases outside gene matches: 6. CDR1 and CDR2 (germline): LGHNA, YSLEER. CDR3 loop: CASSQEKGGWQPQHF. As DNA, the CDR3 is TGCGCCAGCAGCCAAGAGAAAGGGGGCTGGCAGCCCCAGCATTTT.

In its sample, this clonotype was seen a few times. This rearrangement joins TRBV10-3 to TRBJ2-7; 8 bases match TRBD2. The CDR3 totals 13 residues. V lost 4 bases to trimming and J lost 5 bases; unmatched junction nucleotides: 4. Germline V gene lookup returns CDR1 ENHRY and CDR2 SYGVKD. The CDR3: CAISGGLGDEQYF. The CDR3 bases are TGTGCCATCAGTGGGGGACTAGGCGACGAGCAGTACTTC.